The 8 T cell receptor beta chains below come from one sample, sequenced in a study of Ad26.COV2.S vaccination and SARS-CoV-2 variants. Treatment here: roughly 20 received Ad26.COV2.S at low or high dose, single or two shots; several received placebo; per-sample allocation not given. Sampling was done on day 63 after the first vaccine or placebo injection. Clones were read by immunoSEQ multiplex PCR, and TCRdb kept only the in-frame ones, dropping some. The sample includes hundreds of thousands of clones, about 89% seen only once; the top ten take 5%. Sample: peripheral blood, taken in a trial of Ad26.COV2.S vaccine versus placebo. All receptors come from a person between 18 and 65 years old who received the Ad26.COV2.S COVID-19 vaccine or a placebo.

V usage is TRBV28 and J usage is TRBJ1-2; D might be TRBD1 (6 bases). Trimming took off 6 bases at V and 5 bases at J, with 19 bases between the two ends. Germline CDR1 is MDHEN and CDR2 is SYDVKM. CDR3 length equals 15 residues. The DNA for the CDR3 is TGTGCCAGCAGAGAACGAAGGACAGTTCCTTATGGCTACACCTTC. This encodes CASRERRTVPYGYTF.

A single count supports this clone. The gene calls are TRBV24-1 and TRBJ1-5; D might be TRBD1 (5 bases). This CDR3 is built from 15 residues. Trimming pared 6 bases from V and 3 bases from J, leaving 14 bases between. Germline V gives CDR1 KGHDR, CDR2 SFDVKD. The CDR3 DNA is TGTGCCACCAGTCCCCGGGGGGGGATCAATCAGCCCCAGCATTTT. Translation gives CATSPRGGINQPQHF.

The CDR3 spells CASSTTGDYYGYTF. The CDR3 nucleotides are TGTGCCAGTAGCACTACAGGGGACTACTATGGCTACACCTTC. J is TRBJ1-2 and V is TRBV19; TRBD1 aligns across 7 bases. V lost 6 bases and J lost 3; bases outside the gene matches: 7. The CDR3 runs to 14 residues. Germline V gene lookup returns CDR1 LNHDA and CDR2 SQIVND (reference sequence).

This clone has only one observation. This sequence joins TRBV29-1 and TRBJ2-3; 8 bases line up with TRBD2. Losses at the gene ends were 6 bases for V and 2 bases for J; bases not matched to a gene: 13. CDR3 length: 16 amino acids. Per germline, CDR1 SQVTM and CDR2 ANQGSEA. CDR3 loop: CSVAPGTRPDTDTQYF. Written as DNA, the CDR3 is TGCAGCGTCGCGCCGGGGACTAGACCAGACACAGATACGCAGTATTTT.

The gene calls are TRBV7-3 and TRBJ1-1; 7 bases fit TRBD1. CDR3 length: 13 residues. The V gene's germline CDR1 is SGHTA and CDR2 FQGTGA. Trimming cost V 6 bases and J 0 bases; bases outside gene matches: 1. The CDR3 loop reads CASSQGVNTEAFF. CDR3 DNA sequence: TGTGCCAGCAGTCAGGGGGTGAACACTGAAGCTTTCTTT.

Points on this clone: Different DNA sequences within this sample yield the same CDR3. V is TRBV7-2 and J is TRBJ1-1; perhaps TRBD1 as D (5 bases). Trimming cost V 1 base and J 0 bases, with 6 bases left between them. The CDR3 spans 14 residues. CDR1 and CDR2 from the germline V gene are SGHTA and FQGNSA. CDR3: CASSLGQLNTEAFF. The CDR3 DNA reads TGTGCCAGCAGCTTAGGACAGCTGAACACTGAAGCTTTCTTT.

This chain uses TRBV19 with TRBJ1-1; D uncertain. Trimming took off 6 bases at V and 3 bases at J, with 14 bases between the two ends. CDR3 length: 14 amino acids. Germline assignment: CDR1 LNHDA and CDR2 SQIVND (reference sequence). The CDR3, as DNA: TGTGCCAGTAGAAACAAGTTCCTCTACACTGAAGCTTTCTTT. Translation: CASRNKFLYTEAFF.

For the CDR3, the DNA is TGCGCCAGCAGCCCCTCCGGCACCACTGAAGCTTTCTTT. It is translated as CASSPSGTTEAFF. This chain joins TRBV5-1 and TRBJ1-1; D is ambiguous. The germline V gene encodes CDR1 SGHRS and CDR2 YFSETQ. Trimming took 4 bases from V and 4 from J, leaving 11 bases between them. The CDR3 runs to 13 residues.